The 5 T cell receptor beta chains below come from one sample, sequenced in a study of cytomegalovirus exposure and HLA in healthy donors. Use of 60 Vbeta and 13 Jbeta primers characterized the PCR. The method was immunoSEQ multiplex PCR; TCRdb's version includes in-frame clones alone and lacks a portion of them. The sample includes around 77,000 clones, 70% to 80% of them seen just once. Source material: PBMCs. All receptors come from a man between 35 and 55 years old in good health and CMV-seronegative.

This clone was seen a handful of times. The CDR3 nucleotides are TGTGCCAGCAGTGAAGGCCACAGGATGAACACTGAAGCTTTCTTT. Translating it yields CASSEGHRMNTEAFF. The gene calls are TRBV6-1 and TRBJ1-1, with D perhaps TRBD1 (5 bases). Trimming removed 1 base from V and 0 bases from J, with 9 bases in between. CDR1 and CDR2 (germline): MNHNS, SASEGT. CDR3 length: 15 residues.

The V and J genes are TRBV4-1 and TRBJ1-1, with 8 nucleotides matching TRBD1. The V gene's germline CDR1 is MGHRA and CDR2 YSYEKL. The CDR3 is 15 amino acids. After removal of 1 base from V and 4 bases from J, the junction contained 5 bases not matched to a gene. In nucleotides, the CDR3 is TGCGCCAGCAGCCAAGGACAGGGGATTAGCACTGAAGCTTTCTTT. Translating gives CASSQGQGISTEAFF.

The CDR3 nucleotides are TGCGCCAGCAGTGAAAGGCGGCTGATCTACAATGAGCAGTTCTTC. It codes for CASSERRLIYNEQFF. The chain couples TRBV10-1 to TRBJ2-1; D call uncertain. Trimming removed 3 bases from V and 3 bases from J, with 12 bases in between. The V gene's germline CDR1 is WNHNN and CDR2 SYGVQD (reference sequence). CDR3 length: 15 amino acids.

V and J are TRBV27 and TRBJ1-5, with a weak D call TRBD1 (5 bases). The germline V gene encodes CDR1 MNHEY and CDR2 SMNVEV (reference sequence). The CDR3 loop spans 15 amino acids. V lost 0 bases to trimming and J lost 3 bases, with 9 bases between them. The CDR3 spells CASSLSFRANQPQHF. Here the CDR3 DNA reads TGTGCCAGCAGTTTATCGTTCAGGGCCAATCAGCCCCAGCATTTT.

This rearrangement joins TRBV19 to TRBJ2-1; 12 bases are shared with TRBD1. V gave up 9 bases and J gave up 10 bases; unmatched junction bases: 7. Germline lookup yields CDR1 LNHDA and CDR2 SQIVND (reference sequence). The CDR3 runs 13 residues. CDR3 coding DNA: TGTGCCAGCCGGGACAGGGGGCGCGGAGAGCAGTTCTTC. As protein: CASRDRGRGEQFF. Drawing the rest from reference TRBV19 and TRBJ2-1, the complete variable domain is DGGITQSPKYLFRKEGQNVTLSCEQNLNHDAMYWYRQDPGQGLRLIYYSQIVNDFQKGDIAEGYSVSREKKESFPLTVTSAQKNPTAFYLCASRDRGRGEQFFGPGTRLTVL.